One sample yielded the 23 T cell receptor beta chains listed below, sequenced in a study of response to subunit inactivated influenza vaccine. From the RT-PCR reads, TCRdb called clonotypes with MiXCR, one entry per CDR3 protein. The sample holds hundreds of thousands of distinct CDR3 sequences, 25% seen once. Sample: CD4+ T cells sorted from PBMCs, taken about 5 days after vaccination. These receptors came from a man aged 45-60 years who received an inactivated influenza vaccine.

This clonotype was recorded a few times. The chain recombines TRBV5-1 with TRBJ2-1; TRBD1 agrees at 10 bases. V was pared by 4 bases and J by 9 bases, with 10 bases of the junction left unmatched. The CDR3 is 15 residues long. Per the germline V gene, CDR1 is SGHRS and CDR2 is YFSETQ. The DNA of the CDR3 is TGCGCCAGCAGCCATCCGTCGGGACAGGGGAGTGAGCAGTTCTTC. Translation gives CASSHPSGQGSEQFF. The variable domain in full, with the rest retrieved from reference TRBV5-1 and TRBJ2-1, is KAGVTQTPRYLIKTRGQQVTLSCSPISGHRSVSWYQQTPGQGLQFLFEYFSETQRNKGNFPGRFSGRQFSNSRSEMNVSTLELGDSALYLCASSHPSGQGSEQFFGPGTRLTVL.

The chain combines TRBV20-1 with TRBJ2-1; a weak D match, TRBD2 (6 bases). V lost 6 bases and J 9 bases, leaving 15 bases between the germline ends. Germline loops: CDR1 DFQATT, CDR2 SNEGSKA (reference sequence). There are 12 residues in the CDR3. The CDR3 nucleotides read TGCAGTGCGCAAACGGGGGTCGGTGAGCAGTTCTTC. It codes for CSAQTGVGEQFF.

This clonotype was detected a few times. The chain couples TRBV5-1 to TRBJ2-7, with D possibly matching TRBD2 (6 bases). From germline, CDR1 is SGHRS and CDR2 YFSETQ. The V and J ends lost 0 bases and 4 bases respectively, with 11 bases between them. The CDR3 spans 14 residues. This CDR3 is CASSLGGRRYEQYF. The CDR3 region has the DNA TGCGCCAGCAGCTTGGGAGGGAGGAGGTACGAGCAGTACTTC.

This clonotype was recorded many times. CDR3 sequence reads: CASSLGGGANEQFF. CDR3 nucleotide sequence: TGTGCCAGCAGCTTAGGAGGGGGGGCCAATGAGCAGTTCTTC. The chain has TRBV7-6 and TRBJ2-1, with TRBD2 as a possible D gene (7 bases). From germline, CDR1 is SGHVS and CDR2 FNYEAQ. The CDR3 runs 14 residues. Between the trimmed V and J ends, which lost 1 base and 6 bases, there was a span of 10 bases.

This clonotype appeared a few times. The chain links TRBV20-1 to TRBJ2-1; TRBD1 matches at 9 bases. Looked up from germline, CDR1 is DFQATT and CDR2 is SNEGSKA (reference sequence). The CDR3 is 14 amino acids. J was trimmed by 5 bases and V by 6 bases; bases with no gene match: 8. The CDR3 DNA sequence: TGCAGTGCCCCCCGGGACAGGGACCACAATGAGCAGTTCTTC. Protein sequence: CSAPRDRDHNEQFF.

Ten or more counts support this clonotype. The chain employs TRBV13 and TRBJ2-5, with D hard to call. The CDR3 runs to 13 residues. Germline assignment: CDR1 PRHDT and CDR2 FYEKMQ (reference sequence). V lost 2 bases and J lost 3, with 7 bases in between. The CDR3: CASSLFWEETQYF. The CDR3 DNA reads TGTGCCAGCAGCTTATTCTGGGAAGAGACCCAGTACTTC. Looking up the rest from reference TRBV13 and TRBJ2-5 gives the full variable domain: AAGVIQSPRHLIKEKRETATLKCYPIPRHDTVYWYQQGPGQDPQFLISFYEKMQSDKGSIPDRFSAQQFSDYHSELNMSSLELGDSALYFCASSLFWEETQYFGPGTRLLVL.

A few counts support this clonotype. The J gene is TRBJ2-7, the V gene TRBV2; the match to TRBD1 covers 8 bases. This CDR3 is built from 12 residues. Per germline, CDR1 SNHLY and CDR2 FYNNEI. The CDR3 spells CACRGRGYEQYF. CDR3 DNA sequence: TGTGCTTGCAGGGGGCGAGGATACGAGCAGTACTTC.

This sequence joins TRBV5-6 and TRBJ2-7, with 12 bases identical to TRBD2. Per the germline V gene, CDR1 is SGHDT and CDR2 is YYEEEE. V gave up 1 base and J gave up 6 bases; unmatched junction bases: 2. CDR3 length: 14 residues. The CDR3 DNA follows: TGTGCCAGCAGCTTGCTAGCGGGAGGGCCCGAGCAGTACTTC. Protein: CASSLLAGGPEQYF.

The CDR3 loop reads CASSSDREGDSNQPQHF. The CDR3 DNA reads as TGTGCCAGCAGCAGCGACAGGGAGGGAGATAGCAATCAGCCCCAGCATTTT. The V and J genes are TRBV21-1 and TRBJ1-5; TRBD1, the table's D call, lacks a check against the DNA. TRBV21-1 is reported as a pseudogene. The CDR3 has 17 residues.

This rearrangement joins TRBV20-1 to TRBJ1-2; D uncertain. This CDR3 comprises 12 residues. Trimming pared 3 bases from V and 6 bases from J, leaving 11 bases between. CDR1 DFQATT and CDR2 SNEGSKA come from the germline V gene (reference sequence). CDR3: CSASTQWDGYTF. CDR3 sequence (DNA): TGCAGTGCTAGTACCCAATGGGATGGCTACACCTTC.

This clonotype was counted a few times. This rearrangement joins TRBV6-1 to TRBJ2-3; 8 bases are shared with TRBD1. Germline lookup yields CDR1 MNHNS and CDR2 SASEGT. The CDR3 is made up of 14 amino acids. The trim removed 7 bases at V and 4 bases at J, leaving 7 bases unmatched. CDR3 sequence reads: CASTKTGASDTQYF. The CDR3 DNA follows: TGTGCCAGCACTAAGACAGGGGCCTCAGATACGCAGTATTTT.

The chain joins TRBV12-3 or TRBV12-4 to TRBJ1-5, with 7 bases lining up with TRBD1. The V and J ends lost 5 bases and 3 bases, in that order; junction bases with no gene match: 7. The CDR3 totals 15 residues. CDR3 protein: CASSRRDSHNQPQHF. The CDR3 coding sequence is TGTGCCAGCAGTCGCCGGGACAGCCACAATCAGCCCCAGCATTTT.

The J gene is TRBJ1-4, the V gene TRBV15; unclear D gene. CDR1 LNHNV and CDR2 YYDKDF come from the germline V gene (reference sequence). V was pared by 0 bases and J by 5 bases, with 7 bases between. The CDR3 is made up of 14 amino acids. Written as DNA, the CDR3 is TGTGCCACCAGCAGAGATCGGGCGAATGAAAAACTGTTTTTT. It is translated as CATSRDRANEKLFF.

This chain connects TRBV20-1 to TRBJ2-1; tentatively, D is TRBD2 (7 bases). Germline V CDR1 and CDR2: DFQATT, SNEGSKA (reference sequence). V lost 3 bases and J lost 8, with 17 bases in between. The CDR3 has 14 amino acids. The CDR3 coding sequence is TGCAGTGCTAGCGACGGGGGGCCTCGGGATGAGCAGTTCTTC. Amino acid sequence: CSASDGGPRDEQFF.

The rearrangement links TRBV6-2 or TRBV6-3 to TRBJ2-1; 9 bases are shared with TRBD2. Germline V gene data show CDR1 as MNHEY and CDR2 as SVGEGT. The CDR3 covers 16 residues. Losses at the gene ends were 4 bases for V and 1 base for J; bases not matched to a gene: 5. The DNA of the CDR3 is TGTGCCAGCAGTTCGCGGGAGGGGGGGTCCTACAATGAGCAGTTCTTC. It translates to CASSSREGGSYNEQFF.

This clonotype was seen a few times. V and J are TRBV7-9 and TRBJ1-6, with TRBD1 matching over 8 bases. The CDR3 consists of 15 residues. Germline assignment: CDR1 SEHNR and CDR2 FQNEAQ (reference sequence). V shed 2 bases and J 5 bases; nucleotides not matched to a gene: 2. The DNA of the CDR3 is TGTGCCAGCAGCTTAAGGACAGGGAATAATTCACCCCTCCACTTT. It specifies CASSLRTGNNSPLHF.

The V gene is TRBV13, the J gene TRBJ2-1; D possibly matches TRBD1 or TRBD2 (6 bases each). Trimming stripped 5 bases from V and 0 bases from J, with 14 bases between. Germline values: CDR1 PRHDT, CDR2 FYEKMQ (reference sequence). CDR3 length equals 16 residues. The CDR3 loop is CASSPPGAFSYNEQFF. CDR3 in DNA: TGTGCCAGCAGCCCCCCGGGGGCTTTCTCCTACAATGAGCAGTTCTTC. The entire variable domain, with the rest obtained from reference TRBV13 and TRBJ2-1, is as follows: AAGVIQSPRHLIKEKRETATLKCYPIPRHDTVYWYQQGPGQDPQFLISFYEKMQSDKGSIPDRFSAQQFSDYHSELNMSSLELGDSALYFCASSPPGAFSYNEQFFGPGTRLTVL.

About this clonotype itself: Since a much larger clone is just one base distant, this may be a read error. The CDR3 sequence: CASSLVSAKEQFF. The CDR3 bases are TGTGCCAGCAGCTTAGTTAGCGCTAAGGAGCAGTTCTTC. The chain couples TRBV7-2 to TRBJ2-1, with D perhaps TRBD2 (5 bases). The V gene lost 1 base and the J gene lost 10 bases, with 11 bases spanning the gap. CDR1 is SGHTA, CDR2 FQGNSA, per germline. The CDR3 has 13 amino acids.

The V and J genes are TRBV11-2 and TRBJ1-2; 7 bases are shared with TRBD1. The CDR3 totals 15 residues. Germline-derived CDR1 and CDR2 are SGHAT and FQNNGV. V was clipped by 6 bases and J by 2 bases; unmatched bases: 9. Written as DNA, the CDR3 is TGTGCCAGCAGACCTATAGGGGGCTCCAACTATGGCTACACCTTC. Its protein product is CASRPIGGSNYGYTF.

The chain carries TRBV2 and TRBJ1-1; no firm D call. The CDR3 has 14 amino acids. Trimming took off 7 bases at V and 1 base at J, with 13 bases between the two ends. CDR1 is SNHLY and CDR2 is FYNNEI in the germline V gene. The CDR3 reads CASKPGPKNTEAFF. CDR3 nucleotides: TGTGCCAGCAAACCCGGACCGAAGAACACTGAAGCTTTCTTT. The variable domain in full, with the rest retrieved from reference TRBV2 and TRBJ1-1, is EPEVTQTPSHQVTQMGQEVILRCVPISNHLYFYWYRQILGQKVEFLVSFYNNEISEKSEIFDDQFSVERPDGSNFTLKIRSTKLEDSAMYFCASKPGPKNTEAFFGQGTRLTVV.

The chain couples TRBV12-3 or TRBV12-4 to TRBJ2-1, with 7 nucleotides matching TRBD2. The V segment lost 5 bases and the J segment 6 bases; nucleotides outside the gene matches: 7. The CDR3 covers 14 residues. The CDR3 DNA reads TGTGCCAGCAGTCCAAGCGGGGAGTCCAATGAGCAGTTCTTC. Encoded protein: CASSPSGESNEQFF.

In this sample, this clonotype turned up many times. The chain uses TRBV7-8 and TRBJ1-6; D gene ambiguous. The CDR3 runs 14 residues. CDR1 and CDR2 (germline): SGHVS, FQNEAQ. Trimming cost V 3 bases and J 6 bases, with 9 bases left between them. The CDR3: CASSFRERNSPLHF. CDR3 DNA sequence: TGTGCCAGCAGCTTCAGAGAACGTAATTCACCCCTCCACTTT.

This clonotype has a handful of counts. The CDR3 is CASSPGQTNTEAFF. CDR3 DNA sequence: TGTGCCAGCTCCCCCGGTCAGACAAACACTGAAGCTTTCTTT. The rearrangement links TRBV18 to TRBJ1-1; D is ambiguous. Germline V CDR1 and CDR2: KGHSH, LQKENI. Trimming cost V 6 bases and J 2 bases, with 13 bases left between them. The CDR3 spans 14 residues.